This T cell receptor (beta chain) comes out of a study of blood T cell repertoires in COVID-19. Study background: From the United States, Italy and Spain came samples of acute and convalescent COVID-19. The cDNA or gDNA used as material had been derived from T cells, B-cell-depleted T cells, or PBMCs.

Per the original data handling: The authors estimated nucleated cell counts from reference gene primer amplification. The data were produced by immunoSEQ multiplex PCR, yet TCRdb's version contains in-frame clones alone and is incomplete. That table supplies the V and J calls and clone size; D and trimming were determined from the DNA. The sample lists approximately 200,000 clones, roughly 92% occurring once. What was sequenced was peripheral blood. The TCR sequence derives from a man aged 30 to 39 with COVID-19, enrolled during active disease.

The CDR3: CSVGRGTSTDTQYF. For the CDR3, the DNA is TGCAGCGTGGGGCGGGGGACTAGCACAGATACGCAGTATTTT. The chain has TRBV29-1 and TRBJ2-3, with 7 positions matching TRBD2. The CDR3 is 14 residues long. V lost 6 bases and J lost 0; bases outside the gene matches: 6. Germline V gene sequence: CDR1 SQVTM, CDR2 ANQGSEA.